Following are 22 T cell receptor beta chains from one sample sequenced in a study of regulatory T cells in long-lasting Graves disease. As for time point: persistent/refractory GD, antithyroid drugs over 5 years with positive TRAb. RNA extracted from PBMCs served as the sequencing template. Sequencing libraries for TCR beta were prepared with iRepertoire HTBI primers and Arm-PCR of CDR3 regions. TCRdb reanalysed the multiplex PCR reads using MiXCR and keeps one entry per CDR3 protein. Of about 460,000 distinct CDR3 sequences in the sample, around a fifth were seen once. This specimen was peripheral blood mononuclear cells (PBMCs), taken when the disease was refractory, from a patient treated with antithyroid drugs. The source of these receptors is a female donor with Graves disease.

This clonotype was seen at least ten times. DNA of the CDR3: TGTGCCAGCAGGACTGGGGGCGCGGGAGGCAGCGAGCAGTACTTC. It codes for CASRTGGAGGSEQYF. The chain employs TRBV28 and TRBJ2-7; the match to TRBD2 covers 8 bases. The CDR3 is 15 amino acids. The germline V gene encodes CDR1 MDHEN and CDR2 SYDVKM. V trimming: 6 bases; J trimming: 6 bases; junction bases outside the gene matches: 13.

This chain connects TRBV6-1 to TRBJ2-5; the match to TRBD2 covers 8 bases. The CDR3 has 14 residues. Germline V gene lookup returns CDR1 MNHNS and CDR2 SASEGT. V dropped 5 bases and J dropped 2; count of bases not matched to a gene: 4. The CDR3 sequence: CASSRRGAQETQYF. CDR3 nucleotides: TGTGCCAGCAGTCGGCGGGGGGCACAAGAGACCCAGTACTTC.

As concerns this clonotype: Germline is not matched at one junction end, which may reflect a read error. This chain joins TRBV3-1 and TRBJ1-1; 8 bases align to TRBD1. Germline CDR1 reads LGHDT; CDR2 reads YNNKEL (reference sequence). The CDR3 spans 14 residues. The CDR3 is CASSQGQGYTEAFF. CDR3 sequence (DNA): TGTGCCAGCAGCCAAGGACAGGGGTACACTGAGGCTTTCTTT.

There are a few counts of this clonotype. The rearrangement uses TRBV7-9 and TRBJ1-2; D remains unclear. This CDR3 is 14 amino acids long. With 4 bases removed from V and 4 bases from J, the gap between germline ends came to 13 bases. Germline CDR1 and CDR2: SEHNR and FQNEAQ (reference sequence). CDR3 in DNA: TGTGCCAGCAGCTCCTACACCGAAGCCTATGGCTACACCTTC. It encodes CASSSYTEAYGYTF.

This clonotype occurred once. An end of the junction differs from the germline gene, which may be a read error. The chain employs TRBV20-1 and TRBJ2-2, with a weak D call TRBD2 (7 bases). This CDR3 has 15 amino acids. CDR1 DFQATT and CDR2 SNEGSKA come from the germline V gene (reference sequence). The CDR3 coding sequence is TGCAGTGCTAGAGATACTGGCCGGGGGGCCGGGGAGCTGCTTTTT. This encodes CSARDTGRGAGELLF.

This clonotype was seen repeatedly, ten times or more. Given a much more abundant clone one base away, this may be a read error. The rearrangement joins TRBV10-3 to TRBJ2-7; D is unresolved. V shed 3 bases and J shed 0 bases, with 0 bases lying between them. Looked up from germline, CDR1 is ENHRY and CDR2 is SYGVKD. This CDR3 has 11 residues. In DNA form, the CDR3 reads TGTGCCATCAGTGACTCCTACGAGCAGTACTTC. It is translated as CAISDSYEQYF.

This clonotype has only a few counts. The chain carries TRBV7-3 and TRBJ1-2, with D possibly TRBD1 on 6 matching bases. Germline V gives CDR1 SGHTA, CDR2 FQGTGA. The CDR3 totals 12 residues. V was shortened by 4 bases and J by 13 bases, with 16 bases between the two germline ends. The CDR3 protein is CASSSSGTFATF. The CDR3 DNA follows: TGTGCCAGCAGCTCTAGCGGGACATTCGCCACCTTC.

This clonotype was found a few times. CDR3 DNA sequence: TGTGCCAGCAGAACAAACAGGGGTTATGGCTACACCTTC. Translating it yields CASRTNRGYGYTF. This rearrangement joins TRBV28 to TRBJ1-2; TRBD1 matches 7 bases. Germline values: CDR1 MDHEN, CDR2 SYDVKM. The CDR3 length is 13 residues. J gave up 5 bases and V 6 bases, and 6 bases lay outside the gene matches.

At least ten counts were recorded for this clonotype. J is TRBJ2-5 and V is TRBV29-1, with 8 positions matching TRBD1. The germline V gene encodes CDR1 SQVTM and CDR2 ANQGSEA. The CDR3 contains 15 residues. V shed 3 bases, J shed 4 bases, and the junction held 10 bases outside the gene matches. CDR3 sequence (DNA): TGCAGCGTTGAGAGGGTCAGGGGGCGAGGAGAGACCCAGTACTTC. This translates into CSVERVRGRGETQYF.

This clonotype was recorded many times. This chain connects TRBV6-1 to TRBJ2-7; D is undetermined. Trimming stripped 6 bases from V and 4 bases from J, with 19 bases between. Germline CDR1 and CDR2: MNHNS and SASEGT. The length of the CDR3 is 15 residues. DNA for the CDR3: TGTGCCAGCAGCAGATCGGTGAGCGCGGAGTACGAGCAGTACTTC. It yields the protein CASSRSVSAEYEQYF.

A word on this clonotype: Just one base apart from a much larger clone, this may be a read error. V is TRBV28 and J is TRBJ2-7; 11 bases line up with TRBD2. With V trimmed by 6 bases and J by 6 bases, 19 bases remained unmatched. This CDR3 region has 18 residues. Germline V gene sequence: CDR1 MDHEN, CDR2 SYDVKM. The CDR3 loop is CASRPRKILAGVLVEQYF. DNA for the CDR3: TGTGCCAGCAGGCCCAGAAAGATACTAGCGGGAGTTTTAGTCGAGCAGTACTTC.

This clonotype was detected ten times or more. This sequence joins TRBV2 and TRBJ2-5, with D possibly matching TRBD2 (6 bases). In germline, CDR1 is SNHLY, CDR2 FYNNEI. Trimming took 0 bases from V and 2 from J, leaving 13 bases between them. This CDR3 comprises 16 residues. The CDR3 nucleotides are TGTGCCAGCAGTGAAGCGCGGGGACGGGTTCAAGAGACCCAGTACTTC. Its translation: CASSEARGRVQETQYF.

J is TRBJ2-2 and V is TRBV5-1, with 10 bases fitting TRBD1. The length of the CDR3 is 16 residues. CDR1 SGHRS and CDR2 YFSETQ come from the germline V gene. Germline trimming cut 4 bases from V and 0 bases from J; bases unmatched to any gene: 3. CDR3 DNA: TGCGCCAGCAGCCAGGGGACAGGGGCGAACACCGGGGAGCTGTTTTTT. Its protein product is CASSQGTGANTGELFF. The full variable domain, with the rest looked up from reference TRBV5-1 and TRBJ2-2, is KAGVTQTPRYLIKTRGQQVTLSCSPISGHRSVSWYQQTPGQGLQFLFEYFSETQRNKGNFPGRFSGRQFSNSRSEMNVSTLELGDSALYLCASSQGTGANTGELFFGEGSRLTVL.

The chain carries TRBV9 and TRBJ2-5, with D perhaps TRBD2 (6 bases). This CDR3 is 17 amino acids long. Germline loops: CDR1 SGDLS, CDR2 YYNGEE. V lost 0 bases, J lost 0 bases, and 15 bases lay in between. The CDR3 sequence: CASSVAGVELYQETQYF. CDR3 in DNA: TGTGCCAGCAGCGTAGCGGGGGTGGAGCTCTACCAAGAGACCCAGTACTTC.

This clonotype was picked up one time. This chain joins TRBV7-9 and TRBJ1-5, with D possibly being TRBD1 (5 bases). CDR1 SEHNR and CDR2 FQNEAQ come from the germline V gene (reference sequence). The CDR3 has 14 residues. Deletions cut 5 bases from V and 9 bases from J, with 17 bases between. CDR3 sequence: CASSQGVLGGPQHF. DNA for the CDR3: TGTGCCAGCAGCCAGGGAGTCCTTGGCGGGCCCCAGCATTTT.

This clonotype was detected only a few times. The J gene is TRBJ1-5, the V gene TRBV27; 9 bases agree with TRBD1. Germline V gives CDR1 MNHEY, CDR2 SMNVEV (reference sequence). Germline trimming cut 6 bases from V and 3 bases from J; bases unmatched to any gene: 6. The CDR3 has 15 residues. In DNA, the CDR3 is TGTGCCAGCAGGGACAGGGGCGGGGTCAATCAGCCCCAGCATTTT. This codes for CASRDRGGVNQPQHF.

This clonotype was picked up many times. V and J are TRBV19 and TRBJ1-5, with D perhaps TRBD1 (5 bases). The V end was cut by 7 bases, the J end by 5 bases, with 15 bases between. Germline V gives CDR1 LNHDA, CDR2 SQIVND (reference sequence). This CDR3 is 14 amino acids long. CDR3 region: CASNRGDRDQPQHF. Written as DNA, the CDR3 is TGTGCCAGTAATCGGGGAGACAGAGATCAGCCCCAGCATTTT.

This clonotype was seen many times. This sequence joins TRBV28 and TRBJ1-1, with TRBD1 as a possible D gene (5 bases). Trimming cost V 2 bases and J 0 bases, with 16 bases left between them. The germline gives CDR1 MDHEN, CDR2 SYDVKM. The CDR3 is 17 residues long. This CDR3 reads CASSLIRQGLMNTEAFF. The CDR3, as DNA: TGTGCCAGCAGTTTAATAAGGCAGGGACTTATGAACACTGAAGCTTTCTTT. The complete variable domain, with remaining parts taken from reference TRBV28 and TRBJ1-1, reads DVKVTQSSRYLVKRTGEKVFLECVQDMDHENMFWYRQDPGLGLRLIYFSYDVKMKEKGDIPEGYSVSREKKERFSLILESASTNQTSMYLCASSLIRQGLMNTEAFFGQGTRLTVV.

This clonotype was seen at least ten times. V and J are TRBV7-3 and TRBJ2-7; TRBD1 matches at 10 bases. The CDR3 runs to 14 residues. J lost 4 bases, V lost 4 bases, and 4 bases had no gene match. Germline assignment: CDR1 SGHTA and CDR2 FQGTGA. The CDR3 DNA is TGTGCCAGCAGCTCCGGACAGGGGGTTTACGAGCAGTACTTC. Translation gives CASSSGQGVYEQYF. The full variable domain, rest sourced from reference TRBV7-3 and TRBJ2-7, is GAGVSQTPSNKVTEKGKYVELRCDPISGHTALYWYRQSLGQGPEFLIYFQGTGAADDSGLPNDRFFAVRPEGSVSTLKIQRTERGDSAVYLCASSSGQGVYEQYFGPGTRLTVT.

This clonotype has ten or more counts. The CDR3 nucleotides read TGTGCCAGCAGCCTCAGGGTAGCTAACTATGGCTACACCTTC. Translating it yields CASSLRVANYGYTF. V and J are TRBV28 and TRBJ1-2; D is perhaps TRBD1 (5 bases). V lost 6 bases and J lost 0, with 11 bases in between. Germline CDR1 is MDHEN and CDR2 is SYDVKM. This CDR3 has 14 amino acids.

The table lists this clonotype with many counts. J is TRBJ2-7 and V is TRBV12-3 or TRBV12-4, with 9 nucleotides matching TRBD1. V trimming: 2 bases; J trimming: 6 bases; junction bases outside the gene matches: 11. The CDR3 sequence is 16 residues long. For the CDR3, the DNA is TGTGCCAGCAGTTTAAGCCCGGGACAGGGTGCCGGCGAGCAGTACTTC. This sequence encodes CASSLSPGQGAGEQYF.

This clonotype has more than one count but fewer than ten. The chain combines TRBV9 with TRBJ2-7, with 9 bases matching TRBD2. Germline CDR1 SGDLS, CDR2 YYNGEE. This CDR3 comprises 15 residues. V lost 0 bases and J lost 5; bases outside the gene matches: 6. In nucleotides, the CDR3 is TGTGCCAGCAGCGTAGGCGGGAGGGAGGGCGACGAGCAGTACTTC. Its translation: CASSVGGREGDEQYF. The full variable domain, rest sourced from reference TRBV9 and TRBJ2-7, is DSGVTQTPKHLITATGQRVTLRCSPRSGDLSVYWYQQSLDQGLQFLIQYYNGEERAKGNILERFSAQQFPDLHSELNLSSLELGDSALYFCASSVGGREGDEQYFGPGTRLTVT.